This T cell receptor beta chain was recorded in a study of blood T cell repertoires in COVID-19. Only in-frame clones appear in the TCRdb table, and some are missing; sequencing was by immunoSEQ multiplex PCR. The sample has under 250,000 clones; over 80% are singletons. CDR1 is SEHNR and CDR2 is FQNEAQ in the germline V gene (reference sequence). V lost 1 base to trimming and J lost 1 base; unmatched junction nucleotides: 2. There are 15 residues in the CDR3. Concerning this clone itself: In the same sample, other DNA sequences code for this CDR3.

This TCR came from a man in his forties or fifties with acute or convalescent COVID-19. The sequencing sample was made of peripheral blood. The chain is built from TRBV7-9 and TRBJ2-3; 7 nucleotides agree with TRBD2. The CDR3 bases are TGTGCCAGCAGCTTAGGGGCGGGGGGCACAGATACGCAGTATTTT. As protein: CASSLGAGGTDTQYF.